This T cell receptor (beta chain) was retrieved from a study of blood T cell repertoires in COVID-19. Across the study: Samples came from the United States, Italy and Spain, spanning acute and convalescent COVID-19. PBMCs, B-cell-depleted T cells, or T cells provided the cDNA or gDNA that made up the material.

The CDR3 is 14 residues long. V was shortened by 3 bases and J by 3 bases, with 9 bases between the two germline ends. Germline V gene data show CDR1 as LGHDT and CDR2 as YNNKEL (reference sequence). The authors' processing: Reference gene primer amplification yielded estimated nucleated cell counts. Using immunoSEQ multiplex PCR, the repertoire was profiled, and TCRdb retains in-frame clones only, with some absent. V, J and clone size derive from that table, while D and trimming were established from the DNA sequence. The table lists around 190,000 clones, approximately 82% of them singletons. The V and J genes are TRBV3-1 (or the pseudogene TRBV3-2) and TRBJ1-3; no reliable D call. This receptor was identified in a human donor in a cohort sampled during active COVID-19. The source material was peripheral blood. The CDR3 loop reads CASSQYQYGNTIYF. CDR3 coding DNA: TGTGCCAGCAGCCAGTACCAGTATGGAAACACCATATATTTT.